These T cell receptor beta chains were read from a single sample in a study of blood T cell repertoires in COVID-19. Assay used: immunoSEQ multiplex PCR; TCRdb lists only in-frame clones, some missing. The sample records around 140,000 clones, around nine tenths being singletons. The specimen sequenced was peripheral blood. These receptors came from a man in his fifties or sixties with active or convalescent COVID-19. The CDR3 runs from the conserved cysteine through the conserved F or W. A D gene is named only where the DNA matches it firmly. Rows give clone size only sometimes, using once, few, many, or a class for an expanded clone.

cdr3_nt: TGCGCCAGCAGCCAAGTGGGACAGAACACTGAAGCTTTCTTT
cdr3_aa: CASSQVGQNTEAFF
d_call: NA
j_call: TRBJ1-1
v_call: TRBV4-1
clone_size: NA

cdr3_nt: TGTGCCACCAGTGATTGGCGACAAGACTATGGCTACACCTTC
cdr3_aa: CATSDWRQDYGYTF
d_call: NA
j_call: TRBJ1-2
v_call: TRBV24-1
clone_size: NA

cdr3_nt: TGTGCCAGCAGTGAGAGCGGTGGAAACACCATATATTTT
cdr3_aa: CASSESGGNTIYF
d_call: NA
j_call: TRBJ1-3
v_call: TRBV6-1
clone_size: NA

cdr3_nt: TGCGCCAGCAGCTTGGCCTGGCAGGGATCTAATGAAAAACTGTTTTTT
cdr3_aa: CASSLAWQGSNEKLFF
d_call: NA
j_call: TRBJ1-4
v_call: TRBV5-1
clone_size: once

cdr3_nt: TGTGCCAGCAGCCGCGGACTAGATACGCAGTATTTT
cdr3_aa: CASSRGLDTQYF
d_call: NA
j_call: TRBJ2-3
v_call: TRBV5-5
clone_size: NA

cdr3_nt: TGTGCCAGCAGCTTGGAGGGAGGCTCCTACAATGAGCAGTTCTTC
cdr3_aa: CASSLEGGSYNEQFF
d_call: NA
j_call: TRBJ2-1
v_call: TRBV5-5
clone_size: once

cdr3_nt: TGTGCCAGCAGCCGATGGACTAGCGGGAGCAATGAGCAGTTCTTC
cdr3_aa: CASSRWTSGSNEQFF
d_call: TRBD2
j_call: TRBJ2-1
v_call: TRBV3-1/TRBV3-2
clone_size: NA

cdr3_nt: TGTGCCAGCAGACGGGAGTCTGAAGCTTTCTTT
cdr3_aa: CASRRESEAFF
d_call: NA
j_call: TRBJ1-1
v_call: TRBV6-5
clone_size: NA

cdr3_nt: TGTGCCAGCAGCCAAGATCTTCTTGGGGCCTCTGGAAACACCATATATTTT
cdr3_aa: CASSQDLLGASGNTIYF
d_call: NA
j_call: TRBJ1-3
v_call: TRBV4-2
clone_size: NA

cdr3_nt: TGTGCCAGCAGCCCGCGAAAAAAGACTAGCACAGATACGCAGTATTTT
cdr3_aa: CASSPRKKTSTDTQYF
d_call: NA
j_call: TRBJ2-3
v_call: TRBV3-1/TRBV3-2
clone_size: NA

cdr3_nt: TGTGCCAGCAGTGATCCGGGGGAGCCTAGCACAGATACGCAGTATTTT
cdr3_aa: CASSDPGEPSTDTQYF
d_call: NA
j_call: TRBJ2-3
v_call: TRBV6-1
clone_size: NA

cdr3_nt: TGTGCCAGCAGCTTGAACGGGAGGGAAGAGACCCAGTACTTC
cdr3_aa: CASSLNGREETQYF
d_call: TRBD2
j_call: TRBJ2-5
v_call: TRBV5-4
clone_size: NA

cdr3_nt: TGTGCCAGCAAAAAAGGGGGGGTTATGGGTTCCAATGAAAAACTGTTTTTT
cdr3_aa: CASKKGGVMGSNEKLFF
d_call: NA
j_call: TRBJ1-4
v_call: TRBV5-5
clone_size: NA

cdr3_nt: TGCAGCGGCAGTAGCGGGAGTTATGGGCAGTACTTC
cdr3_aa: CSGSSGSYGQYF
d_call: TRBD2
j_call: TRBJ2-7
v_call: TRBV29-1
clone_size: NA

cdr3_nt: TGTGCCAGCAGCTTGGAGGGATTCCAAGAGACCCAGTACTTC
cdr3_aa: CASSLEGFQETQYF
d_call: NA
j_call: TRBJ2-5
v_call: TRBV7-2
clone_size: NA

cdr3_nt: TGCGCCAGCAGTCAACCCAAGGGGGTCGGATACGAGCAGTACTTC
cdr3_aa: CASSQPKGVGYEQYF
d_call: NA
j_call: TRBJ2-7
v_call: TRBV23-1
clone_size: NA

cdr3_nt: TGTGCCAGCAGCATATATAACTACGAGCAGTACTTC
cdr3_aa: CASSIYNYEQYF
d_call: NA
j_call: TRBJ2-7
v_call: TRBV5-6
clone_size: NA

cdr3_nt: TGTGCCAGCAGCTCAAGACAGGAGTATGGCTACACCTTC
cdr3_aa: CASSSRQEYGYTF
d_call: NA
j_call: TRBJ1-2
v_call: TRBV12-3/TRBV12-4
clone_size: NA

cdr3_nt: TGTGCCAGCAGCCTCTACCAGGGGGACATAAACTATGGCTACACCTTC
cdr3_aa: CASSLYQGDINYGYTF
d_call: TRBD1
j_call: TRBJ1-2
v_call: TRBV13
clone_size: NA

cdr3_nt: TGCGCCAGCAGCTTGGTATCGACGGGCACTGAAGCTTTCTTT
cdr3_aa: CASSLVSTGTEAFF
d_call: NA
j_call: TRBJ1-1
v_call: TRBV5-1
clone_size: NA

cdr3_nt: TGCAGCGTTGAGTCCCGGGACAGTTTTGATGTGGACGAGCAGTACTTC
cdr3_aa: CSVESRDSFDVDEQYF
d_call: TRBD1
j_call: TRBJ2-7
v_call: TRBV29-1
clone_size: NA

cdr3_nt: TGTGCCAGCAGTACCGAGGCCGGGGAGCTGTTTTTT
cdr3_aa: CASSTEAGELFF
d_call: NA
j_call: TRBJ2-2
v_call: TRBV21-1
clone_size: NA

cdr3_nt: TGTGCCAGCAGTTATCCAACGACAGGGGGCAAGAACGAGCAGTACTTC
cdr3_aa: CASSYPTTGGKNEQYF
d_call: TRBD1
j_call: TRBJ2-7
v_call: TRBV6-5
clone_size: once

cdr3_nt: TGTGCCATCAGCCAGACAGGGGCTTCGGGTCAGCCCCAGCATTTT
cdr3_aa: CAISQTGASGQPQHF
d_call: TRBD1
j_call: TRBJ1-5
v_call: TRBV10-3
clone_size: NA